This T cell receptor (beta chain) was sequenced during a study of cytomegalovirus exposure and HLA in healthy donors. Notes on the study in general: Both high specificity and high sensitivity reportedly marked the classifier's diagnosis of cytomegalovirus status.

The length of the CDR3 is 18 residues. The germline gives CDR1 SGDLS, CDR2 YYNGEE. Germline trimming cut 0 bases from V and 1 base from J; bases unmatched to any gene: 11. Profiled with immunoSEQ multiplex PCR; TCRdb holds only in-frame clones, not every one. The profile shows roughly 68,000 clones, more than 85% of them singletons. Concerning this clone: Its target is not known.

This TCR was recovered from a woman in her late teens or twenties in good health and CMV-seronegative. The J gene is TRBJ2-5, the V gene TRBV9; 8 bases agree with TRBD2. Sequenced: PBMCs. CDR3 nucleotides: TGTGCCAGCAGCGTAGACCTATTGAGCGGGGGCTCCCAAGAGACCCAGTACTTC. Amino acids: CASSVDLLSGGSQETQYF.